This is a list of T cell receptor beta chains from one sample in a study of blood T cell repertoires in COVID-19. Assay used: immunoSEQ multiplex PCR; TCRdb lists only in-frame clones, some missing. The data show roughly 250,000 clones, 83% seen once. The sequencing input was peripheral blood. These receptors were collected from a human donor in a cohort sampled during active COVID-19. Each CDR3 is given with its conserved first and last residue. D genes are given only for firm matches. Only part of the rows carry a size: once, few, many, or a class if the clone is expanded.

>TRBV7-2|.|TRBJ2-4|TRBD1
TGTGCCAGCAGCTTAGCATGGACAGGGGATGACATTCAGTACTTC
CASSLAWTGDDIQYF
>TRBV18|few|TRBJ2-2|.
TGTGCCAGCTCACCACCACGGGGGAACACCGGGGAGCTGTTTTTT
CASSPPRGNTGELFF
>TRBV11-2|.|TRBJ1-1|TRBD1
TGTGCCAGCAGCTTAGTCGGGACAGGAGTCGGCACTGAAGCTTTCTTT
CASSLVGTGVGTEAFF
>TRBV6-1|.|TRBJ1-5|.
TGTGCCAGCAGTGAAGCGGTAGGGGGGGGAACATATCAGCCCCAGCATTTT
CASSEAVGGGTYQPQHF
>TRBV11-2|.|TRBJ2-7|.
TGTGCCAGCAGCCGGGATACCAGAGGCGAGCAGTACTTC
CASSRDTRGEQYF
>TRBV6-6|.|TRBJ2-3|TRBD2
TGTGCCAGCCTCGGGACTAGCGGGATCACAGATACGCAGTATTTT
CASLGTSGITDTQYF
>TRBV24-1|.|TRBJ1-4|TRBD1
TGTGCCACCAGTGATTTCCGGGACAGGGGGCGCGCTAATGAAAAACTGTTTTTT
CATSDFRDRGRANEKLFF
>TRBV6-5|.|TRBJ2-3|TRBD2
TGTGCCAGCAGTTTACTAGCGGGGGGCCACACAGATACGCAGTATTTT
CASSLLAGGHTDTQYF
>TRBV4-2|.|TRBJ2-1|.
TGTGCCAGCAGCCAAGATTCGGTTGCAGGGCGCGAGCAGTTCTTC
CASSQDSVAGREQFF
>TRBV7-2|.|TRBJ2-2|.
TGTGCCAGCAGCCACCCGACCCCAGGGGAGGGCACCGGGGAGCTGTTTTTT
CASSHPTPGEGTGELFF
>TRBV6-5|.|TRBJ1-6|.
TGTGCCAGCAGATTACAGTTTTCACCCCTCCACTTT
CASRLQFSPLHF
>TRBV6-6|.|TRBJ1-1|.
TGTGCCAGCAGTCGACGGGTAGGATGGGACACTGAAGCTTTCTTT
CASSRRVGWDTEAFF
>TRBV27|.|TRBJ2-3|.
TGTGCCAGCAGTTCCGGGGTACGCCCCACAGATACGCAGTATTTT
CASSSGVRPTDTQYF